A selection of T cell receptor beta chains follows, all from one sample in a study of blood T cell repertoires in COVID-19. Generated by immunoSEQ multiplex PCR, the TCRdb table keeps only in-frame clones and is missing some. The table shows 250,000 to 300,000 clones, with 88% occurring only once. Sample: peripheral blood. Receptors were obtained from a woman aged 25 to 45 with COVID-19, enrolled during active disease. CDR3s include the opening cysteine and the closing phenylalanine or tryptophan. The order of the fields is D gene, V gene, clone size, CDR3 length, J gene, CDR3 DNA, CDR3 protein. D genes are given only for firm matches. Part of the rows lack a size; the others show once, few, many or a class for expanded clones.

d_call: TRBD1; v_call: TRBV19; clone_size: -; cdr3_length: 16; j_call: TRBJ2-4; cdr3_nt: TGTGCCAGTAAGCTTACAGGGGTTTTTACCAAAAACATTCAGTACTTC; cdr3_aa: CASKLTGVFTKNIQYF
d_call: TRBD1; v_call: TRBV7-9; clone_size: -; cdr3_length: 19; j_call: TRBJ1-3; cdr3_nt: TGTGCCAGCAGCTTGGACGGACAGGGTTTTATCGGCGGTGGAAACACCATATATTTT; cdr3_aa: CASSLDGQGFIGGGNTIYF
d_call: -; v_call: TRBV7-2; clone_size: -; cdr3_length: 15; j_call: TRBJ2-3; cdr3_nt: TGTGCCAGCAGCTTCGACTCCTTTGGCACAGATACGCAGTATTTT; cdr3_aa: CASSFDSFGTDTQYF
d_call: -; v_call: TRBV4-2; clone_size: -; cdr3_length: 16; j_call: TRBJ2-4; cdr3_nt: TGTGCCAGCAGCCAAGAGGGGGCCCAGGGCAAAAACATTCAGTACTTC; cdr3_aa: CASSQEGAQGKNIQYF
d_call: TRBD1; v_call: TRBV28; clone_size: -; cdr3_length: 19; j_call: TRBJ1-5; cdr3_nt: TGTGCCAGCAGGCCCCGTTCAGGACAGGGAAAATATAGCAATCAGCCCCAGCATTTT; cdr3_aa: CASRPRSGQGKYSNQPQHF
d_call: -; v_call: TRBV7-6; clone_size: -; cdr3_length: 12; j_call: TRBJ2-7; cdr3_nt: TGTGCCAGCAGCAACAGGGTCAACGAGCAGTACTTC; cdr3_aa: CASSNRVNEQYF
d_call: TRBD2; v_call: TRBV18; clone_size: -; cdr3_length: 14; j_call: TRBJ2-7; cdr3_nt: TGTGCCAGCTCACCCGGGACTAGCGGCGGCGAGCAGTACTTC; cdr3_aa: CASSPGTSGGEQYF
d_call: -; v_call: TRBV9; clone_size: -; cdr3_length: 15; j_call: TRBJ1-3; cdr3_nt: TGTGCCAGCAACCGAGTAGGCGGGACTGGAAACACCATATATTTT; cdr3_aa: CASNRVGGTGNTIYF
d_call: -; v_call: TRBV5-1; clone_size: -; cdr3_length: 14; j_call: TRBJ2-7; cdr3_nt: TGCGCCAGCAGCCGCGAGACGGACTTCTACGAGCAGTACTTC; cdr3_aa: CASSRETDFYEQYF
d_call: -; v_call: TRBV11-2; clone_size: -; cdr3_length: 13; j_call: TRBJ1-2; cdr3_nt: TGTGCCAGCAGCCCCCCAGCGCACTATGGCTACACCTTC; cdr3_aa: CASSPPAHYGYTF
d_call: -; v_call: TRBV4-3; clone_size: -; cdr3_length: 15; j_call: TRBJ2-3; cdr3_nt: TGCGCCAGCAGCCAAGATCGCGCGCAGGGCGATACGCAGTATTTT; cdr3_aa: CASSQDRAQGDTQYF
d_call: -; v_call: TRBV11-3; clone_size: -; cdr3_length: 13; j_call: TRBJ1-6; cdr3_nt: TGTGCCAGCAGCTCGTCGTCTAATTCACCCCTCCACTTT; cdr3_aa: CASSSSSNSPLHF
d_call: TRBD2; v_call: TRBV15; clone_size: -; cdr3_length: 15; j_call: TRBJ2-7; cdr3_nt: TGTGCCACCAGCAGAGATGGGACTAGTGTCTACGAGCAGTACTTC; cdr3_aa: CATSRDGTSVYEQYF
d_call: TRBD1; v_call: TRBV2; clone_size: -; cdr3_length: 9; j_call: TRBJ1-2; cdr3_nt: TGTGCCACCCCGGGACAGGGCCTCTTC; cdr3_aa: CATPGQGLF
d_call: TRBD2; v_call: TRBV9; clone_size: -; cdr3_length: 14; j_call: TRBJ2-7; cdr3_nt: TGTGCCAGCAGCGTAGGAGAGCGGGGCTACGAGCAGTACTTC; cdr3_aa: CASSVGERGYEQYF
d_call: -; v_call: TRBV14; clone_size: -; cdr3_length: 16; j_call: TRBJ2-7; cdr3_nt: TGTGCCAGCAGCCAAGACTCAAGGAGGGGCAGCTACGAGCAGTACTTC; cdr3_aa: CASSQDSRRGSYEQYF
d_call: TRBD2; v_call: TRBV9; clone_size: -; cdr3_length: 13; j_call: TRBJ2-7; cdr3_nt: TGTGCCAGCAGCGTGGGGACTACCACCGAGCAGTACTTC; cdr3_aa: CASSVGTTTEQYF
d_call: TRBD2; v_call: TRBV6-1; clone_size: few; cdr3_length: 17; j_call: TRBJ2-7; cdr3_nt: TGTGCCAGCAGTGAAGGGACTAGCGGGAGGAGCTCCTACGAGCAGTACTTC; cdr3_aa: CASSEGTSGRSSYEQYF
d_call: TRBD1; v_call: TRBV10-2; clone_size: -; cdr3_length: 13; j_call: TRBJ1-6; cdr3_nt: TGCGCCAGCAGGGGACAGGCTAATTCACCCCTCCACTTT; cdr3_aa: CASRGQANSPLHF
d_call: -; v_call: TRBV4-3; clone_size: few; cdr3_length: 16; j_call: TRBJ1-1; cdr3_nt: TGCGCCAGCAGCCAAGACCTCCAGGGGTCGAACACTGAAGCTTTCTTT; cdr3_aa: CASSQDLQGSNTEAFF
d_call: TRBD2; v_call: TRBV10-1; clone_size: -; cdr3_length: 15; j_call: TRBJ2-2; cdr3_nt: TGCGCCAGCAGTGGACTAGCGGGAGGGCCCGGGGAGCTGTTTTTT; cdr3_aa: CASSGLAGGPGELFF
d_call: -; v_call: TRBV6-6; clone_size: -; cdr3_length: 14; j_call: TRBJ1-2; cdr3_nt: TGTGCCAGCAGTTACTCGACAGAGTTCTATGGCTACACCTTC; cdr3_aa: CASSYSTEFYGYTF
d_call: -; v_call: TRBV7-4; clone_size: -; cdr3_length: 16; j_call: TRBJ2-3; cdr3_nt: TGTGCCAGGACCCCGAGGGGGGGAAATCCCTTAGATACGCAGTATTTT; cdr3_aa: CARTPRGGNPLDTQYF
d_call: -; v_call: TRBV19; clone_size: -; cdr3_length: 15; j_call: TRBJ1-2; cdr3_nt: TGTGCCAGTAGTACGCTGACTGGCCTTCGTGCGGGCTACACCTTC; cdr3_aa: CASSTLTGLRAGYTF
d_call: -; v_call: TRBV7-3; clone_size: -; cdr3_length: 13; j_call: TRBJ1-1; cdr3_nt: TGTGCCAGCAGCTCAGGGGCGAACACTGAAGCTTTCTTT; cdr3_aa: CASSSGANTEAFF
d_call: -; v_call: TRBV7-2; clone_size: -; cdr3_length: 13; j_call: TRBJ2-1; cdr3_nt: TGTGCCAGCAGCTTAGCGCGGGGGCATGAGCAGTTCTTC; cdr3_aa: CASSLARGHEQFF
d_call: -; v_call: TRBV18; clone_size: -; cdr3_length: 14; j_call: TRBJ1-6; cdr3_nt: TGTGCCAGCTCACCTGACAGTAAAAATTCACCCCTCCACTTT; cdr3_aa: CASSPDSKNSPLHF
d_call: TRBD2; v_call: TRBV9; clone_size: -; cdr3_length: 16; j_call: TRBJ2-1; cdr3_nt: TGTGCCAGCAGCGCCCACCCGGGACTAGCGATCAATGAGCAGTTCTTC; cdr3_aa: CASSAHPGLAINEQFF
d_call: TRBD2; v_call: TRBV10-3; clone_size: -; cdr3_length: 16; j_call: TRBJ2-2; cdr3_nt: TGTGCCATCAACACGAAATCCCGGGAGGGGTACGGGGAGCTGTTTTTT; cdr3_aa: CAINTKSREGYGELFF
d_call: -; v_call: TRBV6-5; clone_size: -; cdr3_length: 13; j_call: TRBJ1-4; cdr3_nt: TGTGCCAGCAGCCTTCGGAGGAATGAAAAACTGTTTTTT; cdr3_aa: CASSLRRNEKLFF
d_call: -; v_call: TRBV4-1; clone_size: -; cdr3_length: 14; j_call: TRBJ2-7; cdr3_nt: TGCGCCAGCAGCCAAGGGGCTTCCTCCTACGAGCAGTACTTC; cdr3_aa: CASSQGASSYEQYF
d_call: TRBD1; v_call: TRBV28; clone_size: few; cdr3_length: 14; j_call: TRBJ1-2; cdr3_nt: TGTGCCAGCAGAGTTACACAGGGGCACTATGGCTACACCTTC; cdr3_aa: CASRVTQGHYGYTF
d_call: -; v_call: TRBV19; clone_size: -; cdr3_length: 14; j_call: TRBJ1-5; cdr3_nt: TGTGCCAGTAGTATAGGGCCCAGCAATCAGCCCCAGCATTTT; cdr3_aa: CASSIGPSNQPQHF
d_call: -; v_call: TRBV5-5; clone_size: -; cdr3_length: 15; j_call: TRBJ2-1; cdr3_nt: TGTGCCAGCAGCTTCTTGGGGGCGACCTACAATGAGCAGTTCTTC; cdr3_aa: CASSFLGATYNEQFF
d_call: TRBD1; v_call: TRBV24-1; clone_size: -; cdr3_length: 15; j_call: TRBJ2-3; cdr3_nt: TGTGCCACCAGTGATCGGGACAGGGGGCAAGATACGCAGTATTTT; cdr3_aa: CATSDRDRGQDTQYF
d_call: TRBD1; v_call: TRBV29-1; clone_size: -; cdr3_length: 13; j_call: TRBJ2-7; cdr3_nt: TGCAGCGGATCCCCGGGACAGGGTTACGAGCAGTACTTC; cdr3_aa: CSGSPGQGYEQYF
d_call: TRBD1; v_call: TRBV12-5; clone_size: -; cdr3_length: 14; j_call: TRBJ1-2; cdr3_nt: TGTGCTAGTGGTTCGACAGGGGGCCTCTATGGCTACACCTTC; cdr3_aa: CASGSTGGLYGYTF
d_call: TRBD1; v_call: TRBV28; clone_size: -; cdr3_length: 15; j_call: TRBJ1-1; cdr3_nt: TGTGCCAGCAGTTTACCGGGACAGCCGAACACTGAAGCTTTCTTT; cdr3_aa: CASSLPGQPNTEAFF
d_call: TRBD1; v_call: TRBV10-3; clone_size: -; cdr3_length: 13; j_call: TRBJ2-5; cdr3_nt: TGTGCCATCAGTCGGGACAGCCAAGAGACCCAGTACTTC; cdr3_aa: CAISRDSQETQYF
d_call: TRBD2; v_call: TRBV6-5; clone_size: few; cdr3_length: 14; j_call: TRBJ2-7; cdr3_nt: TGTGCCACCTCGCTAGCGGGAGATGGGTACGAGCAGTACTTC; cdr3_aa: CATSLAGDGYEQYF
d_call: -; v_call: TRBV6-1; clone_size: -; cdr3_length: 15; j_call: TRBJ1-1; cdr3_nt: TGTGCCAGCAGTGAAGCGTTAAGCATGAACACTGAAGCTTTCTTT; cdr3_aa: CASSEALSMNTEAFF
d_call: TRBD1; v_call: TRBV3-1/TRBV3-2; clone_size: -; cdr3_length: 15; j_call: TRBJ1-6; cdr3_nt: TGTGCCAGCAGCCAAGATTGGGACAGTAAGTCACCCCTCCACTTT; cdr3_aa: CASSQDWDSKSPLHF
d_call: TRBD2; v_call: TRBV10-2; clone_size: -; cdr3_length: 15; j_call: TRBJ2-7; cdr3_nt: TGCGCCAGCAGTGTGCTAGCGGGACCTTCTTACGAGCAGTACTTC; cdr3_aa: CASSVLAGPSYEQYF
d_call: -; v_call: TRBV24-1; clone_size: -; cdr3_length: 13; j_call: TRBJ1-1; cdr3_nt: TGTGCCACCAGTGATTCAATGAACACTGAAGCTTTCTTT; cdr3_aa: CATSDSMNTEAFF
d_call: TRBD1; v_call: TRBV9; clone_size: -; cdr3_length: 17; j_call: TRBJ2-2; cdr3_nt: TGTGCCAGCAGCGTCCCTCGGGACAGGGGAAACACCGGGGAGCTGTTTTTT; cdr3_aa: CASSVPRDRGNTGELFF
d_call: -; v_call: TRBV28; clone_size: once; cdr3_length: 12; j_call: TRBJ1-6; cdr3_nt: TGTGCCAGCAGTTCGGCAGGGTCACCCCTCCACTTT; cdr3_aa: CASSSAGSPLHF
d_call: -; v_call: TRBV6-5; clone_size: -; cdr3_length: 14; j_call: TRBJ2-2; cdr3_nt: TGTGCCAGCAGAACCCAGGAAAACACCGGGGAGCTGTTTTTT; cdr3_aa: CASRTQENTGELFF
d_call: TRBD1; v_call: TRBV19; clone_size: -; cdr3_length: 18; j_call: TRBJ2-7; cdr3_nt: TGTGCCAGTAGTATGATGGGTTTGTCGGCAGGGGGTTCCTACGAGCAGTACTTC; cdr3_aa: CASSMMGLSAGGSYEQYF
d_call: -; v_call: TRBV15; clone_size: -; cdr3_length: 16; j_call: TRBJ2-1; cdr3_nt: TGTGCCACCAGCAGAGCTGAGGGCCTGGGATACAATGAGCAGTTCTTC; cdr3_aa: CATSRAEGLGYNEQFF
d_call: TRBD1; v_call: TRBV27; clone_size: -; cdr3_length: 14; j_call: TRBJ1-6; cdr3_nt: TGTGCCAGCAGCCCGGGACAGCTTTATTCACCCCTCCACTTT; cdr3_aa: CASSPGQLYSPLHF
d_call: -; v_call: TRBV16; clone_size: once; cdr3_length: 15; j_call: TRBJ1-1; cdr3_nt: TGTGCCAGCAGCCAAGCACAGCTAATGAACACTGAAGCTTTCTTT; cdr3_aa: CASSQAQLMNTEAFF
d_call: -; v_call: TRBV30; clone_size: -; cdr3_length: 16; j_call: TRBJ2-2; cdr3_nt: TGTGCCTGGAGTCAAAGGAGACGTTCGAACACCGGGGAGCTGTTTTTT; cdr3_aa: CAWSQRRRSNTGELFF
d_call: -; v_call: TRBV28; clone_size: -; cdr3_length: 12; j_call: TRBJ1-4; cdr3_nt: TGTGCCAGCAGTTTACCCTATGAAAAACTGTTTTTT; cdr3_aa: CASSLPYEKLFF
d_call: TRBD2; v_call: TRBV6-4; clone_size: -; cdr3_length: 15; j_call: TRBJ2-3; cdr3_nt: TGTGCCAGCAGTAGACTAGCCCCTAGCACAGATACGCAGTATTTT; cdr3_aa: CASSRLAPSTDTQYF
d_call: -; v_call: TRBV15; clone_size: -; cdr3_length: 14; j_call: TRBJ2-7; cdr3_nt: TGTGCCACCAGCAGAGTGGAGAGGCCCTACGAGCAGTACTTC; cdr3_aa: CATSRVERPYEQYF
d_call: TRBD1; v_call: TRBV5-1; clone_size: -; cdr3_length: 14; j_call: TRBJ2-7; cdr3_nt: TGCGCCAGCAGCTTTGGGACAGGGTCGAGCGAGCAGTACTTC; cdr3_aa: CASSFGTGSSEQYF
d_call: -; v_call: TRBV20-1; clone_size: few; cdr3_length: 14; j_call: TRBJ1-3; cdr3_nt: TGCAGTGCTAGTAAGAGGTCGGCGGGAAACACCATATATTTT; cdr3_aa: CSASKRSAGNTIYF